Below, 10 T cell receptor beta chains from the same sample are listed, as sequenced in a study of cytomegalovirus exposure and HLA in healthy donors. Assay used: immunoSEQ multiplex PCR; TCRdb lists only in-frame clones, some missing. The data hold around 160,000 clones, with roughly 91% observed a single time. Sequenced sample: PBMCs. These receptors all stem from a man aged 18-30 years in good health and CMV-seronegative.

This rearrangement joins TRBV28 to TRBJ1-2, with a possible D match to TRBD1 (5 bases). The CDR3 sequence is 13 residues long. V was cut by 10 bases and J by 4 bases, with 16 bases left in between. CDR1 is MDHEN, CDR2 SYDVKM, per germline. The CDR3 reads CATSGDGGYGYTF. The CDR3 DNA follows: TGTGCCACCTCGGGGGACGGGGGCTATGGCTACACCTTC.

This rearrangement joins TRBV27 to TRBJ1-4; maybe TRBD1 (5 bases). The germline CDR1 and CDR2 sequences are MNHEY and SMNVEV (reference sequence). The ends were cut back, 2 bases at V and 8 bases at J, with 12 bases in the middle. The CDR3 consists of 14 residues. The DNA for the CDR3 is TGTGCCAGCAGTTTAGGGGCAGGACAAGAAAAACTGTTTTTT. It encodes CASSLGAGQEKLFF.

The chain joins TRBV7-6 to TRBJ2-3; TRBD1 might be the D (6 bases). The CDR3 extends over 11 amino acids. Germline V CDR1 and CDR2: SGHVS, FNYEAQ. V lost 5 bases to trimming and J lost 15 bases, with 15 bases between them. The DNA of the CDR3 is TGTGCCAGCAGCCCGGGGACATTAATCTATTTT. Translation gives CASSPGTLIYF.

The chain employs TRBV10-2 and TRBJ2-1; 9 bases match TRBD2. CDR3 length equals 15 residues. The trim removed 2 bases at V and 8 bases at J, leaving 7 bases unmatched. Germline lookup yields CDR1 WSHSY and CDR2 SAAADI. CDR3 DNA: TGCGCCAGCAGTGAGGCGTTAGCGGGAGTTCATGAGCAGTTCTTC. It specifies CASSEALAGVHEQFF.

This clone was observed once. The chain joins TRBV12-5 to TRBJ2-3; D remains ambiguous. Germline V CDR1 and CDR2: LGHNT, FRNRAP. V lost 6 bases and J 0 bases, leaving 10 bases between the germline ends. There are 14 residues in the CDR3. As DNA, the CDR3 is TGTGCTAGTGGCCTGACACTTAGCACAGATACGCAGTATTTT. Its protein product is CASGLTLSTDTQYF.

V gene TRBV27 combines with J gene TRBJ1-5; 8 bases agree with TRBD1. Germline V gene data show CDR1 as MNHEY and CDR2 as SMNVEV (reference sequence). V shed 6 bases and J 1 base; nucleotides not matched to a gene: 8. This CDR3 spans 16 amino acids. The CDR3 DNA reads TGTGCCAGCAGCCAGTCAGGGGGCGGGAGCAATCAGCCCCAGCATTTT. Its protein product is CASSQSGGGSNQPQHF.

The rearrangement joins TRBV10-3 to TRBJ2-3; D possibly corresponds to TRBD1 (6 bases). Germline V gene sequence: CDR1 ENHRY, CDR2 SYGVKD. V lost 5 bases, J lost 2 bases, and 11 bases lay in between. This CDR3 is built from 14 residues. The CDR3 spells CAISQGQNTDTQYF. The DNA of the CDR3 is TGTGCCATCAGTCAAGGACAGAACACAGATACGCAGTATTTT.

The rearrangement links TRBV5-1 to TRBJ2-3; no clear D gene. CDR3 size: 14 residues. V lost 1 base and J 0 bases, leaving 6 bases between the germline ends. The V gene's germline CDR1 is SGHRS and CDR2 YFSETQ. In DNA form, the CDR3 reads TGCGCCAGCAGCTTGTTTGGCAGCACAGATACGCAGTATTTT. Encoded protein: CASSLFGSTDTQYF.

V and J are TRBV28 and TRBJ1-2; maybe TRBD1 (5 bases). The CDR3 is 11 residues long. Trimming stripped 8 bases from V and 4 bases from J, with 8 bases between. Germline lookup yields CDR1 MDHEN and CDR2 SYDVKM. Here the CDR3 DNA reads TGTGCCAGCCAAACAGGCTATGGCTACACCTTC. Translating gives CASQTGYGYTF.

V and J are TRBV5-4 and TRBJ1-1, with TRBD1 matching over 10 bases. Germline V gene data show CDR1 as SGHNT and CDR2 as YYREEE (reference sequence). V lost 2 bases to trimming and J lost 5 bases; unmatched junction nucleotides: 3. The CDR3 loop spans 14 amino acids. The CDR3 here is CASSLGQGVTEAFF. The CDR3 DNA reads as TGTGCCAGCAGCTTAGGACAGGGGGTTACTGAAGCTTTCTTT.